A selection of T cell receptor beta chains follows, all from one sample in a study of shared T cell receptors in the human thymus. Generated by immunoSEQ multiplex PCR, the TCRdb table keeps only in-frame clones and is missing some. Of more than 550,000 clones listed, 87% are singletons. These same records also appear under a second study, on human thymus T cells.

Sequencing was carried out using thymocytes. Receptors were obtained from a boy in the first two years of life with a congenital heart defect. Both conserved end residues are part of each CDR3. A D gene is named only where the DNA matches it firmly. Expanded clones are given a class, and other clones once, few, many or no size at all.

V	D	size	J	CDR3	DNA
TRBV28	-	-	TRBJ1-1	CASSFSTEAFF	TGTGCCAGCAGTTTTAGCACTGAAGCTTTCTTT
TRBV5-6	TRBD1	-	TRBJ1-1	CASSLLYRGQAEAFF	TGTGCCAGCAGCTTGTTGTACAGGGGGCAGGCTGAAGCTTTCTTT
TRBV19	TRBD1	-	TRBJ1-4	CASSHRGTNEKLFF	TGTGCCAGTAGCCACAGGGGAACTAATGAAAAACTGTTTTTT
TRBV4-3	-	-	TRBJ2-1	CASSRGPGDEQFF	TGCGCCAGCAGCCGGGGCCCTGGGGATGAGCAGTTCTTC
TRBV5-1	-	-	TRBJ2-1	CASSLADTHNEQFF	TGCGCCAGCAGTTTAGCGGATACCCACAATGAGCAGTTCTTC
TRBV27	-	-	TRBJ2-7	CASSFRRGQYEQYF	TGTGCCAGCAGTTTCCGGAGGGGGCAATACGAGCAGTACTTC
TRBV2	-	once	TRBJ1-2	CASSEALVTRISHGYTF	TGTGCCAGCAGTGAAGCGCTCGTGACACGGATATCTCATGGCTACACCTTC
TRBV27	TRBD2	-	TRBJ2-3	CASSFLWIAGGRDTQYF	TGTGCCAGCAGTTTTTTATGGATAGCGGGAGGGCGAGATACGCAGTATTTT
TRBV6-5	-	-	TRBJ2-1	CASSYHVGVRDNEQFF	TGTGCCAGCAGTTACCACGTGGGAGTCCGAGACAATGAGCAGTTCTTC
TRBV4-1	TRBD2	-	TRBJ2-2	CASSYPTRTSGAGTGELFF	TGCGCCAGCAGCTACCCCACTAGGACTAGCGGGGCGGGGACCGGGGAGCTGTTTTTT
TRBV28	-	once	TRBJ2-7	CASSSSEGALRQYF	TGTGCCAGCAGTTCATCAGAGGGTGCGCTACGGCAGTACTTC
TRBV12-5	TRBD2	once	TRBJ2-2	CASVNQREPFARELFF	TGTGCTAGTGTTAATCAGCGGGAGCCCTTCGCTCGGGAGCTGTTTTTT
TRBV14	-	-	TRBJ1-3	CASSQDPGSWGNTIYF	TGTGCCAGCAGCCAAGATCCGGGTTCCTGGGGAAACACCATATATTTT
TRBV7-2	TRBD1	-	TRBJ1-2	CASSPDRVYGYTF	TGTGCCAGCAGCCCGGACAGGGTATACGGCTACACCTTC
TRBV28	-	-	TRBJ2-2	CASSSTNRVRELFF	TGTGCCAGCAGTTCGACCAACAGGGTCCGGGAGCTGTTTTTT
TRBV29-1	-	-	TRBJ2-5	CSASAQETQYF	TGCAGTGCTAGCGCGCAAGAGACCCAGTACTTC